Below are 9 T cell receptor beta chains sequenced from a single sample in a study of radiation and T cells in renal cell carcinoma. Assay: immunoSEQ multiplex PCR; the TCRdb copy retains only in-frame clones and omits some. The sample has under 100,000 clones, around 85% seen once; the top ten hold 9.4%. Time point noted: blood 4 weeks post-SBRT, at nephrectomy. Treatment meaning: 15 Gy SBRT to primary tumor, nephrectomy 4 weeks later. This specimen was blood, taken from a patient whose treatment included radiotherapy and nephrectomy. Every receptor here comes from a man aged 50 to 59 with renal cell carcinoma.

The CDR3 DNA is TGCGCCAGCAGCTTGGAGTACGGGGAAGAGACCCAGTACTTC. It encodes CASSLEYGEETQYF. V usage is TRBV5-1 and J usage is TRBJ2-5; D is perhaps TRBD2 (5 bases). This CDR3 has 14 amino acids. The germline V gene has CDR1 SGHRS and CDR2 YFSETQ. Trimming removed 0 bases at V and 3 bases at J, with 9 bases between. Full variable domain (remainder filled in from reference TRBV5-1 and TRBJ2-5): KAGVTQTPRYLIKTRGQQVTLSCSPISGHRSVSWYQQTPGQGLQFLFEYFSETQRNKGNFPGRFSGRQFSNSRSEMNVSTLELGDSALYLCASSLEYGEETQYFGPGTRLLVL.

The chain has TRBV6-6 and TRBJ1-1; the D gene is possibly TRBD1 (6 bases). The CDR3 loop spans 14 amino acids. The V end lost 6 bases, the J end lost 1 base, and 12 bases lay between the germline ends. CDR1 is MNHNY and CDR2 is SVGAGI in the germline V gene (reference sequence). The CDR3 is CASSRQEQNTEAFF. In DNA, the CDR3 is TGTGCCAGCAGCAGACAGGAACAGAACACTGAAGCTTTCTTT.

This chain uses TRBV28 with TRBJ1-4, with 8 bases identical to TRBD1. V dropped 6 bases and J dropped 0; count of bases not matched to a gene: 6. The germline gives CDR1 MDHEN, CDR2 SYDVKM. This CDR3 comprises 16 residues. The CDR3 DNA reads TGTGCCAGCAGACAGACAGGGGCGGCAACTAATGAAAAACTGTTTTTT. Amino acids: CASRQTGAATNEKLFF.

J is TRBJ2-3 and V is TRBV4-1; D not resolved. Trimming cost V 0 bases and J 3 bases, with 7 bases left between them. The CDR3 has 14 residues. Germline V gene data show CDR1 as MGHRA and CDR2 as YSYEKL. This CDR3 reads CASSQEMLTDTQYF. CDR3 coding DNA: TGCGCCAGCAGCCAAGAGATGCTTACAGATACGCAGTATTTT.

This clone was recorded only once. The rearrangement joins TRBV7-9 to TRBJ1-4; D perhaps matches TRBD1 (5 bases). The V end was cut by 1 base, the J end by 5 bases, with 11 bases between. There are 15 residues in the CDR3. CDR1 SEHNR and CDR2 FQNEAQ come from the germline V gene (reference sequence). CDR3 sequence reads: CASSLGSAGNEKLFF. The CDR3 nucleotides read TGTGCCAGCAGCTTAGGCTCAGCAGGGAATGAAAAACTGTTTTTT.

This clone was detected only a few times. This rearrangement joins TRBV7-9 to TRBJ2-2, with D uncertain. Per germline, CDR1 SEHNR and CDR2 FQNEAQ (reference sequence). The CDR3 is made up of 15 amino acids. V lost 5 bases and J lost 0, with 10 bases in between. This chain's CDR3 is CASSLQLPNTGELFF. The CDR3, as DNA: TGTGCCAGCAGCCTACAGTTACCGAACACCGGGGAGCTGTTTTTT.

CDR3 nucleotide sequence: TGTGCCAGCAGCTTGGACGCGGGGGGGGTAGATACGCAGTATTTT. Protein sequence: CASSLDAGGVDTQYF. The rearrangement joins TRBV5-4 to TRBJ2-3; TRBD2 matches 9 bases. The CDR3 runs to 15 residues. V was pared by 0 bases and J by 5 bases, with 4 bases of the junction left unmatched. Germline CDR1 is SGHNT and CDR2 is YYREEE (reference sequence).

The sample holds a few counts of this clone. This chain joins TRBV5-1 and TRBJ2-7; 8 bases match TRBD1. Looked up from germline, CDR1 is SGHRS and CDR2 is YFSETQ. CDR3 length: 19 amino acids. The V gene end was trimmed by 4 bases and the J gene end by 0 bases; junction bases not matched to a gene: 18. CDR3 in amino acids: CASSPHRPAGTGGSYEQYF. CDR3 nucleotides: TGCGCCAGCAGCCCCCACCGACCCGCCGGGACAGGAGGCTCCTACGAGCAGTACTTC.

This chain connects TRBV19 to TRBJ2-3; a possible D gene is TRBD1 (5 bases). CDR3 length: 14 residues. V was shortened by 5 bases and J by 4 bases, with 13 bases between the two germline ends. Germline CDR1 and CDR2: LNHDA and SQIVND (reference sequence). This chain's CDR3 is CASSAHQGPDTQYF. CDR3 DNA sequence: TGTGCCAGTAGTGCCCATCAGGGTCCAGATACGCAGTATTTT. Using reference TRBV19 and TRBJ2-3 for the parts outside the CDR3, the full variable domain is DGGITQSPKYLFRKEGQNVTLSCEQNLNHDAMYWYRQDPGQGLRLIYYSQIVNDFQKGDIAEGYSVSREKKESFPLTVTSAQKNPTAFYLCASSAHQGPDTQYFGPGTRLTVL.